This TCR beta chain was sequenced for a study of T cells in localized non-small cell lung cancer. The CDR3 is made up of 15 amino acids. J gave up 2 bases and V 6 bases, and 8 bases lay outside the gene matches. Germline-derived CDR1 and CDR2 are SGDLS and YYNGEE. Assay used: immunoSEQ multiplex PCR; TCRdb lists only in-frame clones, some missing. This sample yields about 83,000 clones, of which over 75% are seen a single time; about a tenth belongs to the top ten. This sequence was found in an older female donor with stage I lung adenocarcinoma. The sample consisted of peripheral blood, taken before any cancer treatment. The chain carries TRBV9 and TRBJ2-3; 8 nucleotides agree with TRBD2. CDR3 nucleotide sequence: TGTGCCAGCAACCGCGGGGGGAGGGACACAGATACGCAGTATTTT. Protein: CASNRGGRDTDTQYF.